This T cell receptor (beta chain) emerged from a study of human T cells and chemical hapten exposure. As for the study in general: Patients were mainly female, each with alopecia areata, totalis or universalis. General study points: Sensitizing with DPC caused no change in TCRs above 1 in 1000 frequency. It was expanded TCRs that formed significantly more large CDR3 similarity clusters than controls did.

Trimming took off 4 bases at V and 8 bases at J, with 12 bases between the two ends. Germline V gene sequence: CDR1 LGHDT, CDR2 YNNKEL (reference sequence). The CDR3 is 13 amino acids. TCRdb itself ran the RACE reads through MiXCR, one entry per CDR3 protein. The sample gives approximately 79,000 distinct CDR3 sequences, under 13% of which show up once; 1.4% is in the top ten. The table lists this clonotype with a few counts. Its cognate antigen is unknown. Sample time point: patch test 1, 2 weeks after DPC sensitization. Treatment denoted: therapeutic diphenylcyclopropenone sensitization with weekly scalp DPC. Alopecia patients between 18 and 70 years old and suitable for DPC were used as donors.

The V call is TRBV3-1, the J call TRBJ2-1, with D maybe TRBD2 (5 bases). The source of this sequence is a woman aged 50 to 60 with alopecia areata. Some clones in this sample may be carry-over from other donors' samples. Source: whole blood, taken in connection with sensitization to the hapten diphenylcyclopropenone (DPC). The CDR3 DNA is TGTGCCAGCAGCCTCAGGACCGGGGATGAGCAGTTCTTC. Its translation is CASSLRTGDEQFF.